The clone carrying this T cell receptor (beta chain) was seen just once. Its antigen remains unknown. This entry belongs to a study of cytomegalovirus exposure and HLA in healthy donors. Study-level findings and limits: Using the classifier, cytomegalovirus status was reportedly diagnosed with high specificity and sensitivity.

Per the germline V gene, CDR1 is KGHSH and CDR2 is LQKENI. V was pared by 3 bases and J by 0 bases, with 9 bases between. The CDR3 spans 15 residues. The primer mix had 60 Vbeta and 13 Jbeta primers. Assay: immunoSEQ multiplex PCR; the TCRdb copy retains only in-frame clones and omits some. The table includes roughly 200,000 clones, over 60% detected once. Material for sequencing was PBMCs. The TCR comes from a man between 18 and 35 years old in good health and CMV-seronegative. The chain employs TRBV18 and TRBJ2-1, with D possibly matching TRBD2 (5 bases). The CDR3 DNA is TGTGCCAGCTCACCGGGAGAGGGCTCCTACAATGAGCAGTTCTTC. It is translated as CASSPGEGSYNEQFF.